Detailed here is one T cell receptor beta chain. This clone was counted a few times. Its specific antigen is unknown. Base qualities are not at hand, and no much larger clone is one base apart. The data were obtained in a study of blood T cell repertoires in COVID-19 (dated by TCRdb to the early 2020s). As for the study more broadly: Samples from collaborators originated in the United States, Italy and Spain and spanned both the acute and convalescent phases of COVID-19. The material from the prospective study consisted of cDNA or gDNA derived from T cells, B-cell-depleted T cells, or PBMCs. Subjects who had been exposed to COVID-19, were actively infected with it, or had recovered from it provided the deeply sampled blood TCRbeta repertoires that made up the dataset. The repertoires were released in a freely available public database intended as a resource for research on the immune response to SARS-CoV-2. Samples came from the ongoing ImmuneRACE study (first 160 participants) plus 1,254 subjects from 6 global collaborators. A de-identified subject ID, COVID-19 status, age in years and sex were almost always included in the sample metadata. Where HLA class I and class II types were available, the types were taken from metadata supplied by the sample provider, not from assay-based typing.

The immunoSEQ Assay, a bias-controlled multiplex PCR, was used to amplify TCRbeta CDR3 regions from genomic DNA. In the source study's methods: Within the assay, amplification of reference gene primers was used to estimate how many nucleated cells each sample contained. To quantify the absolute abundance of each unique TCRbeta CDR3 rearrangement, sequence reads were collapsed and filtered. For each sample, productive Simpson clonality was calculated as the square root of Simpson's diversity index over productive rearrangements. In its TCRdb copy, this immuneACCESS table keeps in-frame sequences only and misses some clones. Where compared with another copy, unresolved V genes explain less than half of these, and the others have no known cause. V, J and clone size were drawn from that table, and D and trimming were deduced from the DNA. This sample holds 450,000 to 500,000 clones; 87% were observed only once. 0.7% of the sample goes to the ten largest clones.

V and J are trimmed by 4 bases and 4 bases, and the gene matches miss 5 bases of the junction. In the germline V gene (reference sequence), CDR1 corresponds to SEHNR and CDR2 to FQNEAQ. The CDR3 has 14 amino acids, counting the end cysteine and phenylalanine. The retained sequence is limited to the CDR3, 42 bases, with the frame set at the first base. Results and caveats for the whole study, not just this receptor: The amount of clinical and demographic metadata varied by source and participant and was provided uncurated.

Participants in the prospective study were enrolled through a virtual design, were aged 18 to 89 years, and lived in about two dozen United States geographic areas. To assign participants to cohorts, the prospective study relied on clinical history that participants themselves reported in a screening survey and a study questionnaire. Recovered participants in ImmuneRACE Cohort 3 were defined by two consecutive negative NP/OP PCR tests, clearance by a healthcare professional, or resolution of symptoms. Each participant in the prospective study had whole blood, serum and a nasopharyngeal or oropharyngeal swab collected by mobile phlebotomists. Additional blood draws and questionnaires over an approximately 2-month period could optionally be provided by prospective study participants. Before DNA extraction, prospective study blood samples were shipped either frozen or at room temperature.

Sequencing used PBMCs or T cells enriched from blood (not recorded which). The rearrangement joined TRBV7-9 to TRBJ1-2, with 8 central nucleotides matching TRBD1. The sequence was collected from a woman under 30 who had recovered from COVID-19. The bases are TGTGCCAGCAGCTACCAGGACAGGGCCTATGGCTACACCTTC. Its protein product is CASSYQDRAYGYTF.